This T cell receptor (beta chain) was sequenced during a study of identical twins. The study, taken as a whole, reports: Models came in too low on out-of-frame TCR alpha sharing in monozygotic twins. The more abundant beta clonotypes in cord blood had fewer insertions, and memory repertoires did not show this.

In TCRdb, the 5' RACE reads were re-called with MiXCR into one record per CDR3 protein. The data show approximately 690,000 distinct CDR3 sequences, around 6% seen once. Every sampled donor was Caucasian and healthy. The CDR3 sequence is 15 residues long. V lost 1 base and J lost 0; bases outside the gene matches: 1. CDR1 is SQVTM, CDR2 ANQGSEA, per germline. This clonotype came up many times. Antigen specificity is unknown. The V gene is TRBV29-1, the J gene TRBJ2-7; 12 nucleotides match TRBD1. This receptor was obtained from a man aged 18-30 years in good health. Material for sequencing was naive T cells sorted from blood. The CDR3 loop is CSVEGGQGASYEQYF. DNA for the CDR3: TGCAGCGTTGAAGGGGGACAGGGGGCCTCCTACGAGCAGTACTTC.